These T cell receptor beta chains were read from a single sample in a study of blood T cell repertoires in COVID-19. The assay was immunoSEQ multiplex PCR, and TCRdb's table has in-frame clones only and misses some. The data contain fewer than 200,000 clones, approximately 90% of them singletons. The sequenced sample was peripheral blood. These receptor sequences come from a man in his forties with active or convalescent COVID-19. Each CDR3 is given with its conserved first and last residue. The D gene is left open where the match is weak.

J gene	V gene	D gene	CDR3 DNA	CDR3 protein
TRBJ1-1	TRBV4-1	.	TGCGCCAGCAGTCGGGGGGAGGCAGTGAACACTGAAGCTTTCTTT	CASSRGEAVNTEAFF
TRBJ2-6	TRBV5-1	.	TGCGCCAGCAGCTTGTCCGGGGGAATCTCTGGGGCCAACGTCCTGACTTTC	CASSLSGGISGANVLTF
TRBJ2-2	TRBV24-1	.	TGTGCCACCAGTGATGGAGGGGGCCCATCTCCCGGGGAGCTGTTTTTT	CATSDGGGPSPGELFF
TRBJ2-2	TRBV10-3	.	TGTGCCATCAGTGAGTCCCAGAACACCGGGGAGCTGTTTTTT	CAISESQNTGELFF
TRBJ1-2	TRBV6-1	TRBD1	TGTGCCAGCAGTGACCGGGACAGCTATGGCTACACCTTC	CASSDRDSYGYTF
TRBJ1-2	TRBV5-5	TRBD1	TGTGCCAGCAGCCCCCCGGACAGGGGGTATGGCTACACCTTC	CASSPPDRGYGYTF
TRBJ2-1	TRBV9	.	TGTGCCAGCAGCGTAGGTAGGGGTACCTACAATGAGCAGTTCTTC	CASSVGRGTYNEQFF
TRBJ1-2	TRBV6-5	.	TGTGCCAGCAGTTACCTACGGGGTAGCTATGGCTACACCTTC	CASSYLRGSYGYTF
TRBJ1-1	TRBV7-9	.	TGTGCCAGCAGCTTCTATGTGACTGAAGCTTTCTTT	CASSFYVTEAFF
TRBJ1-2	TRBV5-1	.	TGCGCCAGCAGCTTGGATGGGGCCCTCAGCGGCTACACCTTC	CASSLDGALSGYTF
TRBJ1-2	TRBV5-4	.	TGTGCCAGCAGGAGGGGTTATTATGGGGAGGACTATGGCTACACCTTC	CASRRGYYGEDYGYTF
TRBJ2-7	TRBV28	TRBD2	TGTGCCACCAACCGACTAGCGGGATACGAGCAGTACTTC	CATNRLAGYEQYF
TRBJ2-1	TRBV5-1	TRBD2	TGCGCCAGCAGCTGGGAGGGTTCCCAATACAATGAGCAGTTCTTC	CASSWEGSQYNEQFF
TRBJ2-7	TRBV7-9	TRBD1	TGTGCCAGCAGCTTAGTTTTGGGGACAGGGGGAAGCTACGAGCAGTACTTC	CASSLVLGTGGSYEQYF
TRBJ2-1	TRBV27	TRBD2	TGTGCCAGCAGTTTTCTAGCGGGAGGGAACAATGAGCAGTTCTTC	CASSFLAGGNNEQFF
TRBJ2-7	TRBV6-6	.	TGTGCCACAGGACCTGGACAAAAAAAGTACGAGCAGTACTTC	CATGPGQKKYEQYF
TRBJ1-1	TRBV7-9	.	TGTGCCAGCAGCCCACAGACGGACACTGAAGCTTTCTTT	CASSPQTDTEAFF